This T cell receptor (beta chain) was identified in a study of long-term antiretroviral therapy in people with HIV. Whole-study context: The earliest specimens came about a decade ahead of the 2015 immediate-ART recommendation. Overall study findings and caveats: ART was followed by higher diversity that remained below transplant donor controls. ART adherence, viral resistance and therapy changes went undocumented.

A word on this clone: The antigen is unknown.

Germline CDR1 and CDR2: SGHVS and FQNEAQ. Germline trimming cut 5 bases from V and 0 bases from J; bases unmatched to any gene: 9. This CDR3 region has 17 residues. Version v3.0 of the immunoSEQ assay ran at survey level. Clones were read by immunoSEQ multiplex PCR, and TCRdb kept only the in-frame ones, dropping some. Here the sample spans around 29,000 clones, just under 95% being singletons. The chain has TRBV7-8 and TRBJ1-3, with 8 bases identical to TRBD1. The source of this sequence is a man in his fifties or sixties with HIV. The sequencing here drew on unsorted PBMCs, taken 5.3 years after starting antiretroviral therapy. CDR3 region: CASSLRQGKNSGNTIYF. Written as DNA, the CDR3 is TGTGCCAGCAGCCTACGACAGGGGAAAAACTCTGGAAACACCATATATTTT.